The table lists the clone carrying this T cell receptor (beta chain) with a few counts. This specimen belongs to a study of CD8 T cells in Susac syndrome. This CDR3 contains 16 residues. CDR1 is SGHDT, CDR2 YYEEEE, per germline. With 2 bases removed from V and 4 bases from J, the gap between germline ends came to 16 bases. RNA was extracted with the RNeasy kit, and a quantity of roughly 0.45 to 1 ug was reverse transcribed using random hexamers. TCRdb ran MiXCR on the immunoSEQ multiplex PCR reads and lists one entry per CDR3 protein. The sample consists of some 26,000 distinct CDR3 sequences, roughly 92% of them appearing once.

V is TRBV5-6 and J is TRBJ2-4; tentatively, D is TRBD2 (6 bases). Sequences were obtained from CD8+ T cells from PBMCs. The sequence came from a human donor in good health. CDR3 nucleotides: TGTGCCAGCAGCTTAGGGACTGGGAGAACGAAAAACATTCAGTACTTC. It specifies CASSLGTGRTKNIQYF.